The 27 T cell receptor beta chains below were found in one sample sequenced in a study of shared clonotypes between healthy human individuals. Sequenced by immunoSEQ multiplex PCR; TCRdb stores in-frame clones only, minus some. The data show millions of clones, with around nine tenths seen just once and over 0.12% held by the top ten. The sequenced material came from naive CD4+ T cells sorted from blood. The subset was: CD45RA+ positively selected. These TCRs come from a young man in good health.

This clone occurred a few times. The J gene is TRBJ1-3, the V gene TRBV6-1, with TRBD1 as a possible D gene (6 bases). Deletions cut 2 bases from V and 3 bases from J, with 11 bases between. The CDR3 is 15 residues long. CDR1 is MNHNS, CDR2 SASEGT, per germline. CDR3 DNA sequence: TGTGCCAGCAGTGAACAGACAGGCCTTGGAAACACCATATATTTT. Translation gives CASSEQTGLGNTIYF.

Only one count was recorded for this clone. The V gene is TRBV7-8, the J gene TRBJ2-2, with 7 nucleotides matching TRBD2. Germline CDR1 SGHVS, CDR2 FQNEAQ. The CDR3 loop spans 15 amino acids. J was trimmed by 3 bases and V by 4 bases; bases with no gene match: 5. The CDR3 nucleotides read TGTGCCAGCAGCTCTCGGGAGGCCGACACCGGGGAGCTGTTTTTT. Its translation: CASSSREADTGELFF.

The rearrangement uses TRBV14 and TRBJ1-4; D is perhaps TRBD1 (5 bases). The CDR3 totals 14 residues. Germline V gives CDR1 SGHDN, CDR2 FVKESK. Trimming pared 4 bases from V and 6 bases from J, leaving 12 bases between. For the CDR3, the DNA is TGTGCCAGCAGCCTGGGGCTTCGCCATGAAAAACTGTTTTTT. The encoded protein is CASSLGLRHEKLFF.

The chain joins TRBV5-1 to TRBJ2-3, with a possible D match to TRBD2 (5 bases). With 1 base removed from V and 4 bases from J, the gap between germline ends came to 7 bases. Germline CDR1 reads SGHRS; CDR2 reads YFSETQ. This CDR3 spans 13 amino acids. The CDR3 is CASSLMRADTQYF. In DNA, the CDR3 is TGCGCCAGCAGCTTGATGAGGGCAGATACGCAGTATTTT.

This clone occurred once. Different DNA sequences within this sample yield the same CDR3. Here the CDR3 reads CSVDTDTGELFF. CDR3 nucleotides: TGCAGCGTCGATACGGACACCGGGGAGCTGTTTTTT. The chain has TRBV29-1 and TRBJ2-2; unclear D gene. Germline loops: CDR1 SQVTM, CDR2 ANQGSEA. V lost 6 bases, J lost 3 bases, and 8 bases lay in between. This CDR3 has 12 amino acids.

The V gene is TRBV6-5, the J gene TRBJ1-3; 7 nucleotides match TRBD1. Germline CDR1 and CDR2: MNHEY and SVGAGI. V gave up 5 bases and J gave up 3 bases; unmatched junction bases: 7. This CDR3 region has 15 residues. The CDR3 sequence: CASSTHRGGGNTIYF. The CDR3 coding sequence is TGTGCCAGCAGTACCCACAGGGGCGGTGGAAACACCATATATTTT.

For this clone: The same CDR3 is also encoded by other DNA sequences in this sample. V is TRBV18 and J is TRBJ2-3, with 8 bases matching TRBD1. The CDR3 runs 14 residues. From germline, CDR1 is KGHSH and CDR2 LQKENI. Trimming removed 3 bases from V and 3 bases from J; junction bases left unmatched: 2. The CDR3 nucleotides are TGTGCCAGCTCACCTACAGGGGGAACAGATACGCAGTATTTT. Translation gives CASSPTGGTDTQYF.

J is TRBJ2-3 and V is TRBV7-8, with D hard to call. Per the germline V gene, CDR1 is SGHVS and CDR2 is FQNEAQ. The CDR3 is 11 amino acids. Between the trimmed V and J ends, which lost 5 bases and 7 bases, there was a span of 7 bases. DNA of the CDR3: TGTGCCAGCAGCCGGTCGTATACGCAGTATTTT. Amino acid sequence: CASSRSYTQYF. The full variable domain, in which reference TRBV7-8 and TRBJ2-3 provide the parts outside the CDR3, is GAGVSQSPRYKVAKRGQDVALRCDPISGHVSLFWYQQALGQGPEFLTYFQNEAQLDKSGLPSDRFFAERPEGSVSTLKIQRTQQEDSAVYLCASSRSYTQYFGPGTRLTVL.

The chain links TRBV7-2 to TRBJ1-2; D not certain. The CDR3 is 13 amino acids. Trimming removed 1 base from V and 4 bases from J, with 7 bases in between. The germline V gene has CDR1 SGHTA and CDR2 FQGNSA. The CDR3 spells CASSLGAVYGYTF. For the CDR3, the DNA is TGTGCCAGCAGCTTAGGGGCCGTCTATGGCTACACCTTC.

The chain couples TRBV2 to TRBJ2-7; D may be TRBD1 (7 bases). Trimming cost V 6 bases and J 4 bases, with 16 bases left between them. CDR1 is SNHLY and CDR2 is FYNNEI in the germline V gene. This CDR3 contains 14 residues. CDR3 coding DNA: TGTGCCAGCAGGGGGGGACAGAAGGGTTACGAGCAGTACTTC. This gives the protein CASRGGQKGYEQYF. The complete variable domain, with remaining parts taken from reference TRBV2 and TRBJ2-7, reads EPEVTQTPSHQVTQMGQEVILRCVPISNHLYFYWYRQILGQKVEFLVSFYNNEISEKSEIFDDQFSVERPDGSNFTLKIRSTKLEDSAMYFCASRGGQKGYEQYFGPGTRLTVT.

This chain links TRBV19 with TRBJ2-1; 7 bases match TRBD2. From germline, CDR1 is LNHDA and CDR2 SQIVND (reference sequence). This CDR3 has 13 amino acids. V dropped 11 bases and J dropped 9; count of bases not matched to a gene: 13. This CDR3 reads CASGGRAEGEQFF. The CDR3 bases are TGTGCCTCCGGGGGGAGGGCCGAGGGTGAGCAGTTCTTC.

The rearrangement links TRBV18 to TRBJ1-1, with TRBD1 matching 11 bases. CDR3 length: 15 residues. V trimming: 6 bases; J trimming: 5 bases; junction bases outside the gene matches: 8. Germline V gene sequence: CDR1 KGHSH, CDR2 LQKENI. CDR3 DNA: TGTGCCAGCTCGGCGTCAGGGACAGGGGGGACTGAAGCTTTCTTT. This codes for CASSASGTGGTEAFF.

The chain links TRBV11-2 to TRBJ2-5, with D possibly being TRBD1 (5 bases). The V end was cut by 1 base, the J end by 3 bases, with 12 bases between. This CDR3 region has 15 residues. Germline CDR1 reads SGHAT; CDR2 reads FQNNGV. CDR3 amino acids: CASSLGGQGKETQYF. The CDR3 bases are TGTGCCAGCAGCTTAGGTGGGCAGGGAAAAGAGACCCAGTACTTC. Drawing the rest from reference TRBV11-2 and TRBJ2-5, the complete variable domain is EAGVAQSPRYKIIEKRQSVAFWCNPISGHATLYWYQQILGQGPKLLIQFQNNGVVDDSQLPKDRFSAERLKGVDSTLKIQPAKLEDSAVYLCASSLGGQGKETQYFGPGTRLLVL.

The genes are TRBV10-3 and TRBJ1-3; 8 bases are shared with TRBD1. The V and J ends lost 10 bases and 2 bases, in that order; junction bases with no gene match: 4. This CDR3 comprises 13 residues. The germline V gene has CDR1 ENHRY and CDR2 SYGVKD. CDR3 in DNA: TGTGCCACCTGGACAGGGACTGGAAACACCATATATTTT. It yields the protein CATWTGTGNTIYF.

CDR3 nucleotides: TGTGCGAGCGGTGGGACAGGGAATGAAAAACTGTTTTTT. Encoded protein: CASGGTGNEKLFF. The V call is TRBV5-4, the J call TRBJ1-4; 9 bases are shared with TRBD1. The CDR3 contains 13 residues. Germline-derived CDR1 and CDR2 are SGHNT and YYREEE (reference sequence).

This rearrangement joins TRBV4-1 to TRBJ2-4; tentatively, D is TRBD1 (6 bases). This CDR3 spans 14 amino acids. Between the trimmed V and J ends, which lost 1 base and 4 bases, there was a span of 8 bases. The germline CDR1 and CDR2 sequences are MGHRA and YSYEKL. The CDR3 protein is CASSQVDSKNIQYF. In DNA, the CDR3 is TGCGCCAGCAGCCAAGTGGACAGTAAAAACATTCAGTACTTC.

J is TRBJ1-6 and V is TRBV7-9; D not resolved. This CDR3 has 15 amino acids. CDR1 and CDR2 (germline): SEHNR, FQNEAQ (reference sequence). The V gene lost 1 base and the J gene lost 7 bases, with 11 bases spanning the gap. DNA of the CDR3: TGTGCCAGCAGCTTAGACGGAGGTTCGAATTCACCCCTCCACTTT. The encoded protein is CASSLDGGSNSPLHF.

The chain recombines TRBV25-1 with TRBJ2-3; D gene ambiguous. The V gene's germline CDR1 is MGHDK and CDR2 SYGVNS. V was shortened by 3 bases and J by 2 bases, with 6 bases between the two germline ends. The CDR3 sequence is 13 residues long. CDR3 in DNA: TGTGCCAGCAGTGAGGGGTTCACAGATACGCAGTATTTT. The encoded protein is CASSEGFTDTQYF.

This chain joins TRBV7-9 and TRBJ1-1, with TRBD1 matching 9 bases. V shed 4 bases and J 7 bases; nucleotides not matched to a gene: 1. The CDR3 totals 12 residues. Germline lookup yields CDR1 SEHNR and CDR2 FQNEAQ (reference sequence). For the CDR3, the DNA is TGTGCCAGCAGCTCGGGACAGGGTGAAGCTTTCTTT. Its protein is CASSSGQGEAFF.

With respect to this clone: Other DNA sequences in the same sample also yield this CDR3. The V call is TRBV10-3, the J call TRBJ2-3; no clear D. Germline V gives CDR1 ENHRY, CDR2 SYGVKD. The CDR3 loop spans 11 amino acids. Trimming took 3 bases from V and 6 from J, leaving 4 bases between them. Written as DNA, the CDR3 is TGTGCCATCAGTGATGGGGATACGCAGTATTTT. This gives the protein CAISDGDTQYF.

The rearrangement joins TRBV5-6 to TRBJ2-2; D might be TRBD1 (6 bases). Germline loops: CDR1 SGHDT, CDR2 YYEEEE. This CDR3 is 13 amino acids long. Trimming stripped 2 bases from V and 4 bases from J, with 6 bases between. CDR3 loop: CASSFRGTGELFF. CDR3 sequence (DNA): TGTGCCAGCAGCTTCAGGGGCACCGGGGAGCTGTTTTTT.

J is TRBJ2-5 and V is TRBV5-1; D perhaps matches TRBD2 (5 bases). V lost 6 bases to trimming and J lost 0 bases, with 12 bases between them. The germline gives CDR1 SGHRS, CDR2 YFSETQ. CDR3 size: 14 residues. The CDR3 DNA reads TGCGCCAGCAACACGGGGATGGACCAAGAGACCCAGTACTTC. This sequence encodes CASNTGMDQETQYF.

This clone was detected once. The rearrangement links TRBV12-5 to TRBJ2-5, with D unresolved. CDR1 and CDR2 (germline): LGHNT, FRNRAP. The V end lost 2 bases, the J end lost 6 bases, and 10 bases lay between the germline ends. This CDR3 comprises 13 residues. The CDR3 reads CASGLPPGQTQYF. Here the CDR3 DNA reads TGTGCTAGTGGTTTGCCCCCAGGCCAGACCCAGTACTTC.

This clone was recorded once. The rearrangement joins TRBV18 to TRBJ2-2; D is undetermined. Germline CDR1 and CDR2: KGHSH and LQKENI. The CDR3 has 16 amino acids. The ends were cut back, 0 bases at V and 1 base at J, with 9 bases in the middle. DNA for the CDR3: TGTGCCAGCTCACCACCTGTCGGAATGAACACCGGGGAGCTGTTTTTT. Translation gives CASSPPVGMNTGELFF.

The chain carries TRBV5-3 and TRBJ1-3, with D unclear. TRBV5-3 counts as an open reading frame of uncertain function. The CDR3 runs 19 residues. DNA of the CDR3: TGTGTCAAAAGCTTGGAGGCCGGGGTGGGCAATTACTCTGGAAACACCATATATTTT. Amino acid sequence: CVKSLEAGVGNYSGNTIYF.

V usage is TRBV19 and J usage is TRBJ1-2; D remains unclear. From germline, CDR1 is LNHDA and CDR2 SQIVND (reference sequence). The CDR3 is made up of 15 amino acids. The V and J ends lost 6 bases and 0 bases respectively, with 14 bases between them. In DNA form, the CDR3 reads TGTGCCAGTAGGCCGTCAGAACGAACTAACTATGGCTACACCTTC. It specifies CASRPSERTNYGYTF.

The chain employs TRBV15 and TRBJ2-5; D is perhaps TRBD1 or TRBD2 (6 bases each). V lost 0 bases, J lost 4 bases, and 18 bases lay in between. The germline V gene has CDR1 LNHNV and CDR2 YYDKDF (reference sequence). CDR3 size: 17 residues. This chain's CDR3 is CATSRDPGGPLGETQYF. In DNA, the CDR3 is TGTGCCACCAGCAGAGATCCTGGGGGGCCGCTGGGAGAGACCCAGTACTTC.